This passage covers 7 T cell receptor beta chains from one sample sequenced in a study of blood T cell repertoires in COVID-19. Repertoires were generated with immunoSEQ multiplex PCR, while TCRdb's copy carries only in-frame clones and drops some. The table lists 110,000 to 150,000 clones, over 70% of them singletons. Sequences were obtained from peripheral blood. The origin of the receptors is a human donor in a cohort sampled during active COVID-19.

The CDR3 coding sequence is TGTGCCAGCAGCGTAGCTTTAGCGGGAGTCTGGAATGAGCAGTTCTTC. Translation: CASSVALAGVWNEQFF. This chain links TRBV9 with TRBJ2-1, with 9 bases that match TRBD2. Germline V lookup: CDR1 SGDLS, CDR2 YYNGEE. The CDR3 extends over 16 amino acids. V trimming: 0 bases; J trimming: 7 bases; junction bases outside the gene matches: 8.

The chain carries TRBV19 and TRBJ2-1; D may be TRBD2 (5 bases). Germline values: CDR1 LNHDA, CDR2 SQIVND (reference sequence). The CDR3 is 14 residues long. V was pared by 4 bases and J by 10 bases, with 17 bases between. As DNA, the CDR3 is TGTGCCAGTAGTAGGAATCTAGCAGTAAGGGAGCAGTTCTTC. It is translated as CASSRNLAVREQFF.

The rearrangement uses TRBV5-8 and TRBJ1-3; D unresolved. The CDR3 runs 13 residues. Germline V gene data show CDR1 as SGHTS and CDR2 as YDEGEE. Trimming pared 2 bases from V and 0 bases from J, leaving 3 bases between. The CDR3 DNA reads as TGTGCCAGCAGCTTCCTCTCTGGAAACACCATATATTTT. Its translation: CASSFLSGNTIYF.

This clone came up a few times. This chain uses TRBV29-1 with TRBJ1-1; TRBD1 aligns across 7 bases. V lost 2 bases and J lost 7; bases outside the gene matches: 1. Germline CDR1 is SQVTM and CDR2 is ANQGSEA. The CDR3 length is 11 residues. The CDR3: CSVEHRGEAFF. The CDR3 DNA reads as TGCAGCGTTGAACACAGGGGTGAAGCTTTCTTT.

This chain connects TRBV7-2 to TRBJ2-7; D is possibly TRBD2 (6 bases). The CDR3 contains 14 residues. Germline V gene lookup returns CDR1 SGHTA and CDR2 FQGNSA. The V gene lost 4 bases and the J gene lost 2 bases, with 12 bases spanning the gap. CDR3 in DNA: TGTGCCAGCAGCTCTGGACTAAAAACCTACGAGCAGTACTTC. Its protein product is CASSSGLKTYEQYF.

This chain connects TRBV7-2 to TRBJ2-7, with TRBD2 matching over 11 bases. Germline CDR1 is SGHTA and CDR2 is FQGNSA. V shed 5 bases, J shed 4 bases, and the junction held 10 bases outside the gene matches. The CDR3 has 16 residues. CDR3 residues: CASSEAAGTSGYEQYV. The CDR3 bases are TGTGCCAGCAGCGAAGCAGCCGGGACTAGCGGATACGAGCAGTACGTC.

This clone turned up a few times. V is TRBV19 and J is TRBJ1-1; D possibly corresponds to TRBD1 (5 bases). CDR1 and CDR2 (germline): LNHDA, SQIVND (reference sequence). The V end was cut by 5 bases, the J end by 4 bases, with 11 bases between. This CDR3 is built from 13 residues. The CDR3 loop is CASSQGRGTEAFF. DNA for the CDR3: TGTGCCAGTAGTCAGGGTAGAGGCACTGAAGCTTTCTTT.